This paragraph covers one TCR beta chain sequence. Data came from immunoSEQ multiplex PCR; TCRdb stores just in-frame clones and leaves some out. The sample includes 90,000 to 95,000 clones, 85% to 95% of them seen just once. The source of the sample is a study of T cell changes during pregnancy in multiple sclerosis. The receptor was isolated from a female donor with multiple sclerosis, enrolled in a pregnancy study. This specimen was peripheral blood, taken in the third trimester of pregnancy.

The CDR3 is CASLGDRALFYGYTF. CDR3 DNA sequence: TGTGCCAGCCTTGGGGACAGGGCCCTTTTTTATGGCTACACCTTC. The rearrangement uses TRBV2 and TRBJ1-2; 9 bases map to TRBD1. This CDR3 is built from 15 residues. J was trimmed by 5 bases and V by 8 bases; bases with no gene match: 12. Per germline, CDR1 SNHLY and CDR2 FYNNEI.